The rows below give T cell receptor beta chains drawn from one sample of a study of blood T cell repertoires in COVID-19. The table came from immunoSEQ multiplex PCR; TCRdb's copy has only in-frame clones and leaves some out. The sample consists of roughly 160,000 clones, roughly 90% of them appearing once. The sequenced sample consisted of peripheral blood. Receptors were obtained from a man aged 50-59 years with acute or convalescent COVID-19. Each CDR3 is given with its conserved first and last residue. D genes are given only for firm matches. Expanded clones are given a class, and other clones once, few, many or no size at all.

j_call	v_call	d_call	clone_size	cdr3_aa	cdr3_nt
TRBJ2-2	TRBV5-4	-	-	CASSLIERINTGELFF	TGTGCCAGCAGCTTGATAGAGAGGATAAACACCGGGGAGCTGTTTTTT
TRBJ1-1	TRBV27	-	-	CASRGTGPFEAFF	TGTGCCAGCAGAGGTACAGGGCCCTTTGAAGCTTTCTTT
TRBJ2-2	TRBV7-9	TRBD2	-	CASKGTSGRMGTGELFF	TGTGCCAGCAAGGGGACTAGCGGGAGGATGGGGACCGGGGAGCTGTTTTTT
TRBJ2-3	TRBV6-5	-	-	CASSYGRRDTQYF	TGTGCCAGCAGTTACGGTAGGAGAGATACGCAGTATTTT
TRBJ2-1	TRBV7-2	TRBD1	-	CASSPNRDRGRNEQFF	TGTGCCAGCAGCCCGAACCGGGACAGGGGGCGCAATGAGCAGTTCTTC
TRBJ2-1	TRBV18	TRBD2	-	CASQLTSGGRNEQFF	TGTGCCAGCCAACTTACTAGCGGGGGGCGCAATGAGCAGTTCTTC
TRBJ2-5	TRBV19	TRBD2	once	CASSPLAGHSRQGQETQYF	TGTGCCAGTAGTCCACTAGCGGGACATTCGAGGCAGGGCCAAGAGACCCAGTACTTC
TRBJ1-5	TRBV27	-	-	CASSSRRTVDSNQPQHF	TGTGCCAGCAGTTCGAGACGGACAGTCGATAGCAATCAGCCCCAGCATTTT
TRBJ2-7	TRBV4-1	TRBD2	-	CASSQAPSGSREQYF	TGCGCCAGCAGCCAAGCTCCTAGCGGGAGTCGCGAGCAGTACTTC
TRBJ1-2	TRBV5-8	-	-	CASRRSFWAGDGGYTF	TGTGCCAGCAGACGCTCTTTCTGGGCAGGGGACGGGGGCTACACCTTC
TRBJ2-7	TRBV19	TRBD1	-	CASSIGYQTGTTF	TGTGCCAGTAGTATTGGGTATCAGACAGGGACAACCTTC
TRBJ2-7	TRBV11-2	-	once	CASRLQGGTYEQYF	TGTGCCAGCAGACTCCAGGGCGGGACCTACGAGCAGTACTTC
TRBJ2-4	TRBV4-1	TRBD2	few	CASSQDGTSGAKNIQYF	TGCGCCAGCAGCCAAGATGGGACTAGCGGAGCCAAAAACATTCAGTACTTC
TRBJ1-2	TRBV19	TRBD1	-	CASSTPNGQGAWGYTF	TGTGCCAGTAGTACTCCCAACGGACAGGGGGCATGGGGCTACACCTTC
TRBJ1-5	TRBV28	-	-	CASSLSSDSRRQPQHF	TGTGCCAGCAGTTTAAGTTCAGACAGCCGCCGGCAGCCCCAGCATTTT
TRBJ1-4	TRBV27	-	-	CASSLHGPRRGEKLFF	TGTGCCAGCAGCCTTCATGGACCTCGCCGGGGTGAAAAACTGTTTTTT
TRBJ1-1	TRBV5-1	-	-	CASSYSGMGNTEAFF	TGCGCCAGCAGCTACTCAGGGATGGGGAACACTGAAGCTTTCTTT
TRBJ1-2	TRBV12-3/TRBV12-4	-	-	CASTSSSRGYTF	TGTGCCAGCACCTCCTCGTCTCGGGGCTACACCTTC
TRBJ1-5	TRBV18	TRBD1	few	CASSPGTGDQPQHF	TGTGCCAGCTCACCAGGGACAGGGGATCAGCCCCAGCATTTT
TRBJ1-3	TRBV28	-	-	CASSPPRVSSGNTIYF	TGTGCCAGCAGTCCCCCGAGGGTCTCCTCTGGAAACACCATATATTTT
TRBJ1-1	TRBV7-9	TRBD1	-	CASSLAGQGGTEAFF	TGTGCCAGCAGCTTAGCCGGGCAGGGGGGCACTGAAGCTTTCTTT
TRBJ2-1	TRBV6-2/TRBV6-3	-	-	CASSTNFNAEQFF	TGTGCCAGCAGCACTAATTTCAATGCTGAGCAGTTCTTC
TRBJ2-3	TRBV5-4	-	-	CASSLVGGAKTGTQYF	TGTGCCAGCAGCTTGGTCGGCGGGGCCAAAACTGGTACGCAGTATTTT
TRBJ2-5	TRBV7-9	TRBD2	-	CASSLANLAGMRETQYF	TGTGCCAGCAGCTTAGCGAACCTAGCGGGGATGCGGGAGACCCAGTACTTC
TRBJ1-3	TRBV25-1	TRBD1	-	CATSWTGSGNTIYF	TGTGCCACCTCTTGGACAGGCTCTGGAAACACCATATATTTT
TRBJ2-3	TRBV19	TRBD2	-	CASSRGPGLAGGTDTQYF	TGTGCCAGTAGCCGGGGGCCGGGACTAGCGGGGGGCACAGATACGCAGTATTTT
TRBJ2-3	TRBV5-1	TRBD2	-	CASSFSGGADFTDTQYF	TGCGCCAGCAGCTTCAGCGGGGGGGCCGATTTTACAGATACGCAGTATTTT
TRBJ2-5	TRBV7-8	TRBD2	-	CASSPAGLEQETQYF	TGTGCCAGCAGCCCGGCCGGACTAGAGCAAGAGACCCAGTACTTC
TRBJ1-1	TRBV5-6	TRBD1	-	CASSGQISTGGLVTEAFF	TGTGCCAGCAGCGGCCAAATCTCGACAGGGGGCCTAGTCACTGAAGCTTTCTTT
TRBJ1-1	TRBV9	-	-	CASSGGMTEAFF	TGTGCCAGCAGCGGAGGAATGACTGAAGCTTTCTTT
TRBJ2-1	TRBV27	TRBD1	-	CASSLIGVTGTDYNEQFF	TGTGCCAGCAGTTTAATTGGAGTTACCGGGACAGACTACAATGAGCAGTTCTTC
TRBJ2-3	TRBV7-3	TRBD2	-	CASSLTGLAESTDTQYF	TGTGCCAGCAGCTTAACGGGACTAGCGGAGAGCACAGATACGCAGTATTTT
TRBJ1-2	TRBV28	TRBD1	-	CASSLVGQRYGYTF	TGTGCCAGCAGTTTAGTGGGACAGCGCTATGGCTACACCTTC
TRBJ1-2	TRBV5-4	TRBD1	once	CASTQEGWQGVVGYTF	TGTGCCAGCACCCAGGAGGGCTGGCAGGGGGTTGTTGGCTACACCTTC
TRBJ1-4	TRBV28	TRBD1	-	CASSSPGQGSEKLFF	TGTGCCAGCAGTTCGCCGGGACAGGGGAGTGAAAAACTGTTTTTT
TRBJ2-1	TRBV5-1	TRBD2	-	CASSATSGSLFF	TGCGCCAGCAGCGCCACTAGCGGAAGCTTGTTCTTC
TRBJ2-2	TRBV7-3	-	-	CASSLGGRGNTGELFF	TGTGCCAGCAGCCTTGGTGGCCGGGGGAACACCGGGGAGCTGTTTTTT
TRBJ1-3	TRBV2	-	-	CASSGLSGNTIYF	TGTGCCAGCAGCGGACTGAGTGGAAACACCATATATTTT
TRBJ2-1	TRBV25-1	-	-	CASSVASNSYNEQFF	TGTGCCAGCAGTGTGGCCAGTAACTCCTACAATGAGCAGTTCTTC
TRBJ2-7	TRBV7-9	TRBD1	-	CASSLGQALYF	TGTGCCAGCAGCCTTGGACAGGCCTTGTACTTC
TRBJ2-7	TRBV10-2	-	few	CASSEGFGEYEQYF	TGCGCCAGCAGTGAGGGGTTTGGGGAGTACGAGCAGTACTTC
TRBJ2-2	TRBV18	TRBD1	-	CASSSGQGTGELFF	TGTGCCAGCTCATCCGGACAGGGCACCGGGGAGCTGTTTTTT
TRBJ1-4	TRBV15	-	-	CATSRAGWGDEKLFF	TGTGCCACCAGCAGAGCAGGGTGGGGGGATGAAAAACTGTTTTTT
TRBJ2-3	TRBV28	TRBD1	-	CASSQEGRGQSDTQYF	TGTGCCAGCAGTCAGGAGGGCAGGGGGCAGTCAGATACGCAGTATTTT
TRBJ1-1	TRBV28	-	-	CASSFLGRAANTEAFF	TGTGCCAGCAGTTTCTTGGGGCGCGCCGCGAACACTGAAGCTTTCTTT
TRBJ2-2	TRBV27	-	-	CASRVRGSGELFF	TGTGCCAGCAGGGTCCGGGGTTCCGGGGAGCTGTTTTTT
TRBJ2-2	TRBV7-2	TRBD2	once	CASSRSGVAGELFF	TGTGCCAGCAGCCGTAGCGGGGTGGCCGGGGAGCTGTTTTTT
TRBJ1-3	TRBV18	TRBD1	-	CASSPGQGRNSGNTIYF	TGTGCCAGCTCACCTGGACAGGGGAGGAACTCTGGAAACACCATATATTTT